The sequence of this TCR beta chain was determined in a study of cytomegalovirus exposure and HLA in healthy donors. Study-wide background: Around 190 million T cells yielded more than 95 million unique TCR beta sequences, as an earlier analysis found. Whole-study results and caveats: In a later analysis, parvovirus B19, influenza, CMV and Epstein-Barr virus appeared linked to several top co-occurrence clusters. HLA-A and HLA-B allele assignments for most subjects were reportedly predicted accurately using TCR beta sequences.

The PCR had 60 Vbeta and 13 Jbeta primers. Original processing methods: An analysis that came later counted 60 million to 80 million unique TCR beta chains, roughly 11 million shared. Measured with immunoSEQ multiplex PCR; TCRdb has only the in-frame clones, and not every one. That table supplies the V and J calls and clone size; D and trimming were determined from the DNA. This sample carries under 300,000 clones, 75% to 90% of them seen once, and the ten largest clones take 3.5% to 4%. With regard to this clone: Its specificity is not known.

This CDR3 spans 16 amino acids. V lost 6 bases and J lost 0, with 17 bases in between. The germline gives CDR1 MDHEN, CDR2 SYDVKM. Sequenced material: PBMCs. The genes are TRBV28 and TRBJ1-2; maybe TRBD1 (5 bases). This receptor was obtained from a man between 40 and 49 years old in good health and CMV-seropositive. The CDR3 region has the DNA TGTGCCAGCAGCCCCGGGGGGACGTGGACTAACTATGGCTACACCTTC. It yields the protein CASSPGGTWTNYGYTF.